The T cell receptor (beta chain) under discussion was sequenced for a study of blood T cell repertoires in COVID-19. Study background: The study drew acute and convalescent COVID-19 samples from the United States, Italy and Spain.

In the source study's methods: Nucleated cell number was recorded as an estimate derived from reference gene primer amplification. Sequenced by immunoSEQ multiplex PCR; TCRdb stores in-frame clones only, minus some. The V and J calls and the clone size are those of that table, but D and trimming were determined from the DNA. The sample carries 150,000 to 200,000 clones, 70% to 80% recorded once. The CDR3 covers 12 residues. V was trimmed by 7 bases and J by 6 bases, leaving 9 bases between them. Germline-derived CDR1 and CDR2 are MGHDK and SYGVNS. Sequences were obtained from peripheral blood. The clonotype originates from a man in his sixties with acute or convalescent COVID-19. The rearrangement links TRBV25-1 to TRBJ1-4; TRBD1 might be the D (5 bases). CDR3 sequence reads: CASKGNHEKLFF. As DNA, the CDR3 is TGTGCCAGCAAGGGGAACCATGAAAAACTGTTTTTT.